This T cell receptor (beta chain) is drawn from a study of cytotoxic CD8 clonotypes in ibrutinib-treated CLL. Study outcomes and limitations: At ibrutinib response, clonality increased, and at progression it declined back toward baseline.

Depths of 1 in 200,000 to 1 in 1 million T cells were the sequencing target. The assay was immunoSEQ multiplex PCR, and TCRdb's table has in-frame clones only and misses some. The table shows under 200,000 clones, with 84% occurring only once. This clone was detected only once. Its target is not known. The sample consisted of PBMCs, taken after 24 months of ibrutinib treatment. The sequence derives from a human donor with chronic lymphocytic leukemia.

The CDR3 here is CASRADRGVDGYTF. The CDR3 nucleotides are TGTGCCAGCAGGGCGGACAGGGGGGTCGATGGCTACACCTTC. This chain connects TRBV6-1 to TRBJ1-2, with 10 bases matching TRBD1. The CDR3 has 14 residues. The V gene end was trimmed by 6 bases and the J gene end by 6 bases; junction bases not matched to a gene: 7. From germline, CDR1 is MNHNS and CDR2 SASEGT.